The next 24 T cell receptor beta chains were all read from a single sample in a study of T cells after posttransplantation cyclophosphamide. The naive gate required viable CD3+CD4+ or CD3+CD8+ cells with CCR7+CD45RA+CD45RO-CD95-CD27+CD28+ phenotype. Here immunoSEQ multiplex PCR was the method, and the copy in TCRdb shows in-frame clones only, minus some. Seen here are about 31,000 clones, about nine tenths observed once, and the top ten hold 0.24%. What was sequenced was naive CD4+ T cells sorted from PBMCs. These receptors came from a woman between 55 and 75 years old in good health, CMV-negative, and a related stem cell transplant donor.

The chain combines TRBV28 with TRBJ2-5; 9 bases agree with TRBD2. The J call may be faulty, since TRBJ2-7 better matches the DNA end. The CDR3 sequence is 15 residues long. Germline V gives CDR1 MDHEN, CDR2 SYDVKM. CDR3: CASSVAGASSYEQYF. CDR3 bases: TGTGCCAGCAGTGTAGCGGGGGCGAGCTCCTACGAGCAGTACTTC.

The genes are TRBV28 and TRBJ2-7; a weak D match, TRBD1 (5 bases). This CDR3 has 14 amino acids. Germline-derived CDR1 and CDR2 are MDHEN and SYDVKM. Between the trimmed V and J ends, which lost 2 bases and 4 bases, there was a span of 12 bases. The DNA of the CDR3 is TGTGCCAGCAGTTTAACGGCCAGGGTATACGAGCAGTACTTC. Its protein product is CASSLTARVYEQYF.

The V gene is TRBV28, the J gene TRBJ1-5; D is perhaps TRBD1 (5 bases). Germline CDR1 and CDR2: MDHEN and SYDVKM. CDR3 length: 15 residues. With 2 bases removed from V and 4 bases from J, the gap between germline ends came to 12 bases. The CDR3 region is CASSLGTGGNQPQHF. The CDR3 DNA sequence: TGTGCCAGCAGTTTAGGCACAGGAGGGAATCAGCCCCAGCATTTT.

The chain recombines TRBV15 with TRBJ2-7; 10 bases agree with TRBD1. The CDR3 contains 17 residues. V gave up 5 bases and J gave up 3 bases; unmatched junction bases: 13. Germline values: CDR1 LNHNV, CDR2 YYDKDF (reference sequence). The CDR3 here is CATSPRGAGTGDYEQYF. As DNA, the CDR3 is TGTGCCACCAGCCCCCGTGGGGCCGGGACAGGGGACTACGAGCAGTACTTC.

This chain joins TRBV5-6 and TRBJ2-5; a possible D gene is TRBD2 (6 bases). The closer fit of TRBJ2-7 to the DNA end suggests the J call may be wrong. Germline lookup yields CDR1 SGHDT and CDR2 YYEEEE. The CDR3 has 15 amino acids. Written as DNA, the CDR3 is TGTGCCAGCAGCAACTCCCCGGGGGAGACTTACGAGCAGTACTTC. It specifies CASSNSPGETYEQYF.

V and J are TRBV27 and TRBJ2-6, with D perhaps matching TRBD1 (6 bases). The CDR3 loop spans 15 amino acids. From germline, CDR1 is MNHEY and CDR2 SMNVEV (reference sequence). V lost 4 bases and J 2 bases, leaving 9 bases between the germline ends. The CDR3 protein is CASSSRQAGANVLTF. The CDR3 coding sequence is TGTGCCAGCAGTTCCAGACAGGCTGGGGCCAACGTCCTGACTTTC.

This chain uses TRBV6-5 with TRBJ2-7, with 8 bases that match TRBD2. The CDR3 is 14 residues long. Germline CDR1 reads MNHEY; CDR2 reads SVGAGI. Trimming at V came to 5 bases and at J to 4 bases, leaving 7 bases not matched to a gene. CDR3 loop: CASSRTGGGYEQYF. The DNA for the CDR3 is TGTGCCAGCAGTAGGACGGGAGGGGGGTACGAGCAGTACTTC.

V usage is TRBV5-1 and J usage is TRBJ2-5; 11 positions match TRBD1. Trimming at V came to 2 bases and at J to 5 bases, leaving 5 bases not matched to a gene. This CDR3 contains 15 residues. Germline lookup yields CDR1 SGHRS and CDR2 YFSETQ. CDR3 bases: TGCGCCAGCAGCTTTAGGACAGGGGGCGCGGAGACCCAGTACTTC. Translation gives CASSFRTGGAETQYF.

DNA of the CDR3: TGTGCCAGCAGTGCTTCCCAGGGGTATAATTCACCCCTCCACTTT. This codes for CASSASQGYNSPLHF. The chain has TRBV6-4 and TRBJ1-6; D is possibly TRBD1 (6 bases). The V gene's germline CDR1 is MRHNA and CDR2 SNTAGT. The CDR3 is made up of 15 amino acids. The ends were cut back, 4 bases at V and 4 bases at J, with 11 bases in the middle.

V gene TRBV18 combines with J gene TRBJ1-1, with 7 bases lining up with TRBD1. The CDR3 sequence is 14 residues long. Germline V lookup: CDR1 KGHSH, CDR2 LQKENI. Germline trimming cut 5 bases from V and 4 bases from J; bases unmatched to any gene: 7. Written as DNA, the CDR3 is TGTGCCAGCTCAACTTTACAGGGGAGCACTGAAGCTTTCTTT. It is translated as CASSTLQGSTEAFF.

In its sample, this clone was seen once. The chain links TRBV19 to TRBJ1-5, with D possibly matching TRBD1 (5 bases). CDR1 and CDR2 from the germline V gene are LNHDA and SQIVND (reference sequence). V dropped 0 bases and J dropped 6 bases, with 9 bases sitting between them. This CDR3 contains 14 residues. This CDR3 reads CASSIDGRGQPQHF. DNA for the CDR3: TGTGCCAGTAGTATAGATGGGAGGGGTCAGCCCCAGCATTTT.

J is TRBJ1-6 and V is TRBV19; perhaps TRBD1 as D (6 bases). Germline-derived CDR1 and CDR2 are LNHDA and SQIVND (reference sequence). The CDR3 extends over 16 amino acids. V was cut by 5 bases and J by 2 bases, with 13 bases left in between. Here the CDR3 reads CASSPRGDTYNSPLHF. CDR3 nucleotides: TGTGCCAGTAGTCCCCGGGGGGACACCTATAATTCACCCCTCCACTTT.

The CDR3 here is CASSPQTDRGSEQYF. The DNA for the CDR3 is TGTGCCAGCAGCCCTCAAACCGACAGGGGGAGCGAGCAGTACTTC. The chain employs TRBV9 and TRBJ2-7; 9 bases match TRBD1. V was pared by 4 bases and J by 6 bases, with 11 bases of the junction left unmatched. This CDR3 has 15 amino acids. The germline V gene encodes CDR1 SGDLS and CDR2 YYNGEE.

This chain connects TRBV7-2 to TRBJ2-5; the D gene is possibly TRBD1 (5 bases). V dropped 5 bases and J dropped 3 bases, with 10 bases sitting between them. This CDR3 is built from 13 residues. Germline V CDR1 and CDR2: SGHTA, FQGNSA. CDR3: CASSPLREETQYF. The CDR3 DNA is TGTGCCAGCAGCCCCCTCAGGGAAGAGACCCAGTACTTC.

The rearrangement joins TRBV9 to TRBJ2-1, with 7 positions matching TRBD2. The trim removed 0 bases at V and 3 bases at J, leaving 6 bases unmatched. The germline V gene has CDR1 SGDLS and CDR2 YYNGEE. The CDR3 spans 16 residues. The CDR3 protein is CASSVVASGRYNEQFF. As DNA, the CDR3 is TGTGCCAGCAGCGTAGTCGCTAGCGGTCGCTACAATGAGCAGTTCTTC.

This clone was counted between two and nine times. The gene calls are TRBV10-1 and TRBJ1-1, with unresolved D. Trimming cost V 0 bases and J 2 bases, with 10 bases left between them. There are 15 residues in the CDR3. The germline gives CDR1 WNHNN, CDR2 SYGVQD (reference sequence). The CDR3 region has the DNA TGCGCCAGCAGTGAGTCTTACAGCGGTAACACTGAAGCTTTCTTT. It translates to CASSESYSGNTEAFF.

The J gene is TRBJ2-5, the V gene TRBV5-1; TRBD2 matches 10 bases. V was pared by 4 bases and J by 3 bases, with 3 bases of the junction left unmatched. The germline gives CDR1 SGHRS, CDR2 YFSETQ. The CDR3 contains 14 residues. CDR3 coding DNA: TGCGCCAGCAGCCATACTAGCGGGGAAGAGACCCAGTACTTC. Protein sequence: CASSHTSGEETQYF.

This clone was seen a handful of times. V gene TRBV10-3 combines with J gene TRBJ1-1; unclear D gene. The V gene's germline CDR1 is ENHRY and CDR2 SYGVKD. The V and J ends lost 2 bases and 1 base respectively, with 11 bases between them. The CDR3 totals 15 residues. The CDR3 sequence is CAISEQARGNTEAFF. The CDR3 DNA reads as TGTGCCATCAGTGAGCAAGCGCGGGGGAACACTGAAGCTTTCTTT.

Turning to this clone: Because the CDR3 is missing its conserved closing phenylalanine or tryptophan, this is likely a read error. No DNA is shown, since the ends of the CDR3 on it are uncertain; the CDR3 is the one TCRdb lists. The rearrangement uses TRBV6-1 and TRBJ1-1; the D call of TRBD1 is as the table states it, not checked on the DNA. 10 amino acids form the CDR3, both terminal residues included. The V gene's germline CDR1 is MNHNS and CDR2 SASEGT. CDR3 protein: CASSEAWQVS.

V and J are TRBV27 and TRBJ1-3, with D possibly matching TRBD1 (6 bases). The CDR3 sequence is 14 residues long. V lost 2 bases and J lost 3, with 8 bases in between. The germline CDR1 and CDR2 sequences are MNHEY and SMNVEV (reference sequence). CDR3 sequence (DNA): TGTGCCAGCAGTTTAACAGGGTATGGAAACACCATATATTTT. Translated: CASSLTGYGNTIYF.

The table lists this clone with a count of one. This chain links TRBV5-6 with TRBJ2-5, with 9 nucleotides matching TRBD1. V gave up 1 base and J gave up 3 bases; unmatched junction bases: 4. Germline V gives CDR1 SGHDT, CDR2 YYEEEE. The CDR3 is 15 amino acids. The CDR3 is CASSLPGTGKETQYF. The CDR3 coding sequence is TGTGCCAGCAGCTTGCCTGGGACAGGGAAAGAGACCCAGTACTTC.

The chain combines TRBV11-2 with TRBJ1-2; tentatively, D is TRBD1 (5 bases). CDR3 length: 13 amino acids. V was cut by 3 bases and J by 6 bases, with 11 bases left in between. CDR1 and CDR2 from the germline V gene are SGHAT and FQNNGV. CDR3: CASSFVRGDGYTF. The CDR3 region has the DNA TGTGCCAGCAGCTTTGTACGGGGGGATGGCTACACCTTC.

For the CDR3, the DNA is TGTGCCAGCAGTCCAGGACTAGCGGTTACCTACGAGCAGTACTTC. Translating gives CASSPGLAVTYEQYF. The gene calls are TRBV6-5 and TRBJ2-7, with 10 bases lining up with TRBD2. CDR1 and CDR2 from the germline V gene are MNHEY and SVGAGI. The CDR3 consists of 15 residues. J lost 2 bases, V lost 5 bases, and 6 bases had no gene match.

V usage is TRBV29-1 and J usage is TRBJ1-1; no firm D call. The length of the CDR3 is 14 residues. Germline values: CDR1 SQVTM, CDR2 ANQGSEA. V lost 5 bases and J lost 6, with 19 bases in between. CDR3 loop: CSVRETRGSAEAFF. As DNA, the CDR3 is TGCAGCGTTAGGGAGACAAGAGGGAGCGCTGAAGCTTTCTTT.